This T cell receptor beta chain came from a study of shared clonotypes between healthy human individuals. The study's findings and limits: Sequencing depth was expected to affect clonotype sharing among donors. About 5% of naive CD4 clonotypes were common to a handful of donors.

The CDR3 is made up of 16 amino acids. The trim removed 0 bases at V and 3 bases at J, leaving 7 bases unmatched. Germline V gene data show CDR1 as SGHTA and CDR2 as FQGNSA. Remarks on this clone: Its cognate antigen is unknown.

The investigators split CD4+ cells into a CD45RA+ naive subset and a CD45RA-negative memory subset. Several immunoSEQ 96-well plates shared each subset's DNA, each plate a replicate. The assay was immunoSEQ multiplex PCR, and TCRdb's table has in-frame clones only and misses some. The repertoire includes 600,000 to 700,000 clones, more than 70% of them detected once, and under 2% sits in the top ten. This receptor was identified in a woman between 25 and 40 years old in good health. This rearrangement joins TRBV7-2 to TRBJ2-7; 8 nucleotides line up with TRBD2. The sample taken for sequencing was memory CD4+ T cells sorted from blood. Subset meaning: CD45RA-negative fraction. CDR3 in amino acids: CASSLAPGSGNYEQYF. The CDR3 coding sequence is TGTGCCAGCAGCTTAGCGCCGGGTAGCGGGAACTACGAGCAGTACTTC.